This T cell receptor (beta chain) was profiled in a study of shared clonotypes between healthy human individuals. Findings and caveats of the study: Represented diversity (both genetic and exposure-history) was limited by the small number of donors. With several donors compared, 5% to 5.5% of naive CD4 clonotypes were shared. All-four-donor shared clonotypes had higher generation probabilities than non-shared clonotypes did.

Terminally differentiated effector memory CD45RA+ cells were left out of the naive CD8 fraction, which was CD45RO-negative and positively selected for CCR7. The protocol was immunoSEQ multiplex PCR, while the TCRdb copy is restricted to in-frame clones and leaves out a portion. This table holds 560,000 or so clones, about 96% found once. This clone was detected once. Its target is not known. The sample was naive CD8+ T cells sorted from blood. The sequence came from a woman between 25 and 40 years old in good health.

The CDR3 sequence: CASRVQNEKLFF. In nucleotides, the CDR3 is TGTGCCAGCAGAGTACAGAATGAAAAACTGTTTTTT. The chain carries TRBV6-1 and TRBJ1-4; D is ambiguous. The CDR3 has 12 residues. The germline V gene encodes CDR1 MNHNS and CDR2 SASEGT. Trimming stripped 6 bases from V and 5 bases from J, with 7 bases between.